Listed here are 11 T cell receptor beta chains from one sample, sequenced in a study of shared clonotypes between healthy human individuals. Using immunoSEQ multiplex PCR, the repertoire was profiled, and TCRdb retains in-frame clones only, with some absent. The table shows approximately 2.5 million clones, with approximately 93% occurring only once. The source material was naive CD4+ T cells from PBMCs. Subset meaning: CD45RA+ positively selected. The receptors were sampled from a man between 18 and 29 years old in good health. Some clones in this sample may be carry-over from other donors' samples.

The chain employs TRBV27 and TRBJ2-1, with 13 nucleotides matching TRBD2. CDR1 and CDR2 from the germline V gene are MNHEY and SMNVEV (reference sequence). V was pared by 4 bases and J by 2 bases, with 2 bases of the junction left unmatched. This CDR3 has 16 residues. This chain's CDR3 is CASSSLAGGPYNEQFF. CDR3 DNA sequence: TGTGCCAGCAGTTCACTAGCGGGAGGGCCCTACAATGAGCAGTTCTTC.

The CDR3 reads CASSLRGGEMWQYF. Written as DNA, the CDR3 is TGTGCCAGCAGCCTGCGGGGCGGGGAAATGTGGCAGTACTTC. The rearrangement joins TRBV7-8 to TRBJ2-7; D perhaps matches TRBD2 (6 bases). Germline V gene sequence: CDR1 SGHVS, CDR2 FQNEAQ. The CDR3 extends over 14 amino acids. Trimming left V 5 bases short and J 9 bases short, with 20 bases between.

The CDR3 coding sequence is TGTGCCAGCAGACCAGACTCACAGGTCATTGAAGCTTTCTTT. This gives the protein CASRPDSQVIEAFF. The V and J genes are TRBV5-4 and TRBJ1-1; D may be TRBD1 (5 bases). The germline CDR1 and CDR2 sequences are SGHNT and YYREEE (reference sequence). V dropped 5 bases and J dropped 7 bases, with 18 bases sitting between them. The CDR3 totals 14 residues.

The chain recombines TRBV6-5 with TRBJ2-7; D unclear. V lost 0 bases and J lost 6, with 9 bases in between. The germline V gene encodes CDR1 MNHEY and CDR2 SVGAGI. The CDR3 loop spans 13 amino acids. The CDR3 DNA follows: TGTGCCAGCAGTTACTCAATGGGTACCGAGCAGTACTTC. Protein: CASSYSMGTEQYF.

The V gene is TRBV28, the J gene TRBJ2-5, with D possibly being TRBD2 (5 bases). Germline V lookup: CDR1 MDHEN, CDR2 SYDVKM. Trimming stripped 6 bases from V and 5 bases from J, with 13 bases between. The CDR3 consists of 13 residues. The CDR3 reads CASRVPGIETQYF. The CDR3 region has the DNA TGTGCCAGCAGGGTGCCGGGAATCGAGACCCAGTACTTC. Using reference TRBV28 and TRBJ2-5 for the parts outside the CDR3, the full variable domain is DVKVTQSSRYLVKRTGEKVFLECVQDMDHENMFWYRQDPGLGLRLIYFSYDVKMKEKGDIPEGYSVSREKKERFSLILESASTNQTSMYLCASRVPGIETQYFGPGTRLLVL.

The chain couples TRBV7-9 to TRBJ2-7, with D possibly being TRBD2 (6 bases). Germline V gene data show CDR1 as SEHNR and CDR2 as FQNEAQ (reference sequence). The CDR3 contains 13 residues. Between the trimmed V and J ends, which lost 7 bases and 0 bases, there was a span of 10 bases. As DNA, the CDR3 is TGTGCCAGCACCCGGGACTTCTCCTACGAGCAGTACTTC. Its translation: CASTRDFSYEQYF.

The chain links TRBV9 to TRBJ2-7, with TRBD2 matching 8 bases. CDR3 length equals 16 residues. Germline V lookup: CDR1 SGDLS, CDR2 YYNGEE. V dropped 4 bases and J dropped 6; count of bases not matched to a gene: 15. The CDR3 sequence: CASSHNPTSAIGEQYF. The CDR3, as DNA: TGTGCCAGCAGCCACAATCCGACTAGCGCGATTGGCGAGCAGTACTTC.

The CDR3 sequence: CASSETTGGRNEQYF. The CDR3 DNA follows: TGTGCCAGCAGCGAAACGACAGGGGGCAGGAACGAGCAGTACTTC. V usage is TRBV7-8 and J usage is TRBJ2-7, with 10 bases identical to TRBD1. V gave up 5 bases and J gave up 5 bases; unmatched junction bases: 9. This CDR3 has 15 residues. CDR1 and CDR2 (germline): SGHVS, FQNEAQ.

The chain couples TRBV5-1 to TRBJ1-1; D is possibly TRBD1 (5 bases). There are 15 residues in the CDR3. Germline loops: CDR1 SGHRS, CDR2 YFSETQ. The ends were cut back, 0 bases at V and 4 bases at J, with 13 bases in the middle. In nucleotides, the CDR3 is TGCGCCAGCAGCTTGGTACGGGGGGATGGCACTGAAGCTTTCTTT. Protein sequence: CASSLVRGDGTEAFF.

V is TRBV25-1 and J is TRBJ2-7; the D is unclear. The germline V gene has CDR1 MGHDK and CDR2 SYGVNS. CDR3 length equals 16 residues. V lost 0 bases and J 0 bases, leaving 12 bases between the germline ends. CDR3: CASSEYPGSLSYEQYF. Written as DNA, the CDR3 is TGTGCCAGCAGTGAATATCCGGGCAGCCTCTCCTACGAGCAGTACTTC.

V is TRBV19 and J is TRBJ2-6, with D hard to call. This CDR3 has 13 residues. Germline assignment: CDR1 LNHDA and CDR2 SQIVND (reference sequence). The V end lost 6 bases, the J end lost 3 bases, and 6 bases lay between the germline ends. CDR3 in DNA: TGTGCCAGTAGGACGTATGGGGCCAACGTCCTGACTTTC. Residues: CASRTYGANVLTF.